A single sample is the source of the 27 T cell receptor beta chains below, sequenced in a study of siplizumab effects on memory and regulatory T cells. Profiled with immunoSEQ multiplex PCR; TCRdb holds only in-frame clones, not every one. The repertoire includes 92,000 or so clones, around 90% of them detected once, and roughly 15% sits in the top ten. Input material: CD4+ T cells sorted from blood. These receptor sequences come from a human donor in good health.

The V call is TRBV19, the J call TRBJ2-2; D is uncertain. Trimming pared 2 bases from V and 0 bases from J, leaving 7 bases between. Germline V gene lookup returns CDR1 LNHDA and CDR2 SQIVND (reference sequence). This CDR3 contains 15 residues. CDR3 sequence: CASSILPSNTGELFF. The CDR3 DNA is TGTGCCAGTAGTATATTACCCTCGAACACCGGGGAGCTGTTTTTT. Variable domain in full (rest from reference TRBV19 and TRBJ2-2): DGGITQSPKYLFRKEGQNVTLSCEQNLNHDAMYWYRQDPGQGLRLIYYSQIVNDFQKGDIAEGYSVSREKKESFPLTVTSAQKNPTAFYLCASSILPSNTGELFFGEGSRLTVL.

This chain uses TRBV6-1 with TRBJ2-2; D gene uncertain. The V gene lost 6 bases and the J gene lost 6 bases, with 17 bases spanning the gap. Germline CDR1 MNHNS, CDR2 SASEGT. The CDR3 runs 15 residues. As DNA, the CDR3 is TGTGCCAGCAGAGGTTATAGGGTGACGGCCGGGGAGCTGTTTTTT. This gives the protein CASRGYRVTAGELFF.

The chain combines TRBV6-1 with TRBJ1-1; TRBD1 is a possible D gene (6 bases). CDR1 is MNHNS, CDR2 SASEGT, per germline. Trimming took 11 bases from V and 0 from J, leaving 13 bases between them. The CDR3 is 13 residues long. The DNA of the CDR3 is TGTGCCGGTGGGGGCAAAATGAACACTGAAGCTTTCTTT. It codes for CAGGGKMNTEAFF.

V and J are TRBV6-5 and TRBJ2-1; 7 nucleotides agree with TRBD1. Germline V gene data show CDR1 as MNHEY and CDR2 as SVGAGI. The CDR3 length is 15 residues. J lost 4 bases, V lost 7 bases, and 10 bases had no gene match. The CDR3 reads CASKEGAADYNEQFF. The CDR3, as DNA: TGTGCCAGCAAAGAGGGGGCTGCGGATTACAATGAGCAGTTCTTC.

The CDR3 DNA reads TGTGCCAGCAGCTTCCTCGGGGGCAGAAACTATGGCTACACCTTC. As protein: CASSFLGGRNYGYTF. The J gene is TRBJ1-2, the V gene TRBV5-4; D perhaps matches TRBD1 (6 bases). Trimming removed 2 bases at V and 2 bases at J, with 13 bases between. Germline CDR1 reads SGHNT; CDR2 reads YYREEE (reference sequence). The CDR3 is 15 amino acids.

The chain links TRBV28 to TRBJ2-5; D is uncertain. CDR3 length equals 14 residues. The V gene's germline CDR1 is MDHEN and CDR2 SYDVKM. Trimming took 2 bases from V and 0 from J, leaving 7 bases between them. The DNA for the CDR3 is TGTGCCAGCAGTTTAAAACAGTACCAAGAGACCCAGTACTTC. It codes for CASSLKQYQETQYF.

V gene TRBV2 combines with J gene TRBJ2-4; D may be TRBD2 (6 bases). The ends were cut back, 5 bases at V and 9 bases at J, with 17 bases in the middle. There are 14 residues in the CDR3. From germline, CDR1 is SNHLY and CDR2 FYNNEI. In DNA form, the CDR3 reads TGTGCCAGCAGTCCCGACCCCGCCGGGAGCATTCAGTACTTC. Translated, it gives CASSPDPAGSIQYF.

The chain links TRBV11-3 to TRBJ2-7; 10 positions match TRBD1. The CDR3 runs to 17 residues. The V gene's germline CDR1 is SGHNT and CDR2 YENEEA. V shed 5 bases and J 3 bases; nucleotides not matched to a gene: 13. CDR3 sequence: CASSGRQGAYPIYEQYF. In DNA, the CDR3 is TGTGCCAGCAGCGGACGACAGGGGGCCTATCCCATCTACGAGCAGTACTTC.

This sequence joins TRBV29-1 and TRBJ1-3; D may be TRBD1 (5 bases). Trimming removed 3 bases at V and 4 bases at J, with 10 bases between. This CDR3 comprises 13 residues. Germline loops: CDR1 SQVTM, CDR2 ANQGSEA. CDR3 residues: CSVEADKGNTIYF. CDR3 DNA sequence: TGCAGCGTTGAGGCGGACAAGGGAAACACCATATATTTT.

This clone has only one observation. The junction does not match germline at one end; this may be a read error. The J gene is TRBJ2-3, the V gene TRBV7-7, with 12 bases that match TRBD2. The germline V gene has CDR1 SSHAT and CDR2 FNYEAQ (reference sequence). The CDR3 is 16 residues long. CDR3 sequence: CASSSGLAGSTDTQYF. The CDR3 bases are TGTGCTAGCAGCAGCGGACTAGCGGGGAGCACAGATACGCAGTATTTT.

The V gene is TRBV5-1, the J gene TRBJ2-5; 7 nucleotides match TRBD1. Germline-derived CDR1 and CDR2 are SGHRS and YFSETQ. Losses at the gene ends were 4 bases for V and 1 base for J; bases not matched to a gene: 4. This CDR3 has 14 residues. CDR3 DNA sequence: TGCGCCAGCAGCCTGAGGACAGGCCAAGAGACCCAGTACTTC. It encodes CASSLRTGQETQYF.

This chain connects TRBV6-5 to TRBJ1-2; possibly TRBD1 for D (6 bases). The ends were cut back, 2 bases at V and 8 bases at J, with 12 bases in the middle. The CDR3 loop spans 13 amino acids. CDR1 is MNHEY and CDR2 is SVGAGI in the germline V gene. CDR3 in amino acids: CASSYRNRDGYTF. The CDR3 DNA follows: TGTGCCAGCAGTTACCGAAACAGGGACGGCTACACCTTC.

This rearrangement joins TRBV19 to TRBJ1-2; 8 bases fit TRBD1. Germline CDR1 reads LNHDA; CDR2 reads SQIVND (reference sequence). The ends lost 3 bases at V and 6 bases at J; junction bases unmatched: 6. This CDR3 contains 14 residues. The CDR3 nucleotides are TGTGCCAGTAGTATCCCCCCAGGGGGCAATGGCTACACCTTC. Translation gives CASSIPPGGNGYTF.

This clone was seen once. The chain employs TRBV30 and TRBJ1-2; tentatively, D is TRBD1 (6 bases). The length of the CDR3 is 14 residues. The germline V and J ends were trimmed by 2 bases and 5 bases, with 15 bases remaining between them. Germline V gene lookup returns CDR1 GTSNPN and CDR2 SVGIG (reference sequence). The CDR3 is CAWSRGGRGYGYTF. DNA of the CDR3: TGTGCCTGGAGTAGGGGGGGCAGGGGTTATGGCTACACCTTC.

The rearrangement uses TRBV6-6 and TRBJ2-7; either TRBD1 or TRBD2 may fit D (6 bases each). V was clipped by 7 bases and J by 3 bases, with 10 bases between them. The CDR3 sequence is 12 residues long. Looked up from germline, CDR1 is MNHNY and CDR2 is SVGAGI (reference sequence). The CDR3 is CASTRGLYEQYF. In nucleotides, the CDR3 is TGTGCCAGCACCCGGGGGCTCTACGAGCAGTACTTC.

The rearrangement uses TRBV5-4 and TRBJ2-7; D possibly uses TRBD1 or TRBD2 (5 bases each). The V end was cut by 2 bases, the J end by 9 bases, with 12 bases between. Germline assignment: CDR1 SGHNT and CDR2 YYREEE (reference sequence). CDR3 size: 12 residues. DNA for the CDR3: TGTGCCAGCAGCTTCAGGGAGAGTGTGCAGTACTTC. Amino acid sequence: CASSFRESVQYF.

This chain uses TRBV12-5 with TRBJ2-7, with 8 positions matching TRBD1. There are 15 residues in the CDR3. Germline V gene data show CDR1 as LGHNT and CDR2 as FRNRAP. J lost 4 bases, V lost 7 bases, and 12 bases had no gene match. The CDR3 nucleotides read TGTGCTAGTGCTAGATTGGGGACAGGAGATTACGAGCAGTACTTC. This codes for CASARLGTGDYEQYF.

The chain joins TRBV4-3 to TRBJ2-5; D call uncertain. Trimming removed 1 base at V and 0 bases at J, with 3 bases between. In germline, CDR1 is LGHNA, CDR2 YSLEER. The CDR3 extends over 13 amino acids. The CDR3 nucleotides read TGCGCCAGCAGCCAAGTTAACCAAGAGACCCAGTACTTC. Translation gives CASSQVNQETQYF.

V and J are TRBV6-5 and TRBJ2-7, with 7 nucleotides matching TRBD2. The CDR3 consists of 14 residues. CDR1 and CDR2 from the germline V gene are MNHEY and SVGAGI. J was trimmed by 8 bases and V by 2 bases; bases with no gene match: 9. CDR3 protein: CASSYGREMDKQYF. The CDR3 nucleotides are TGTGCCAGCAGTTACGGGCGGGAGATGGATAAGCAGTACTTC.

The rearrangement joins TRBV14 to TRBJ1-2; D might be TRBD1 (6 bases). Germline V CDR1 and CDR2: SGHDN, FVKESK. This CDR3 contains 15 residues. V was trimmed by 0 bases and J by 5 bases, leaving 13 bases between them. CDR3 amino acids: CASSQDGRGGYGYTF. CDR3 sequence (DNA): TGTGCCAGCAGCCAAGATGGCAGGGGAGGATATGGCTACACCTTC.

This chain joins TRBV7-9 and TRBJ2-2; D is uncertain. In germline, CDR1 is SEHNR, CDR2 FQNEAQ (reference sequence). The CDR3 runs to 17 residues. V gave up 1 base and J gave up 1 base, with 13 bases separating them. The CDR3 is CASSLGSAQVNTGELFF. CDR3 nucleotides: TGTGCCAGCAGCTTAGGGTCTGCCCAGGTGAACACCGGGGAGCTGTTTTTT.

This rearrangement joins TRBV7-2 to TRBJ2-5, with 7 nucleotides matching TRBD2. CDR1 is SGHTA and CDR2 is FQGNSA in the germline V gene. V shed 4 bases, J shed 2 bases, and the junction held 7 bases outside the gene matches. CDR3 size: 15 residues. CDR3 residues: CASSSSGKGQETQYF. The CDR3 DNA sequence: TGTGCCAGCAGCTCAAGCGGGAAGGGGCAAGAGACCCAGTACTTC.

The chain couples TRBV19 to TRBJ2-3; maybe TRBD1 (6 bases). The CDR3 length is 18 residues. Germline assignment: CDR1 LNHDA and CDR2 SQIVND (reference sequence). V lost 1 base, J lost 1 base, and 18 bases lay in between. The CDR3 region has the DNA TGTGCCAGTAGTATAGGCCGGGACATAGGGGGTGGCACAGATACGCAGTATTTT. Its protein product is CASSIGRDIGGGTDTQYF.

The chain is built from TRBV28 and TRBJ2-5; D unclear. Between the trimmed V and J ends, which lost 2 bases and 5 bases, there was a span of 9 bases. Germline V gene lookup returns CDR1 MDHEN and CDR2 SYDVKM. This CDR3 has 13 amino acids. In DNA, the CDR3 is TGTGCCAGCAGTTTAAGGCTGACGGAGACCCAGTACTTC. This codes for CASSLRLTETQYF.

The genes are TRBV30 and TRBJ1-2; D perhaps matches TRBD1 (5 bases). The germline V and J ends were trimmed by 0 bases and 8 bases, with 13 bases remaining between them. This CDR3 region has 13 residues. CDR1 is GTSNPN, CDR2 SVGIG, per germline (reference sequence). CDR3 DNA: TGTGCCTGGAGTGTCCTCTACCAGGGAGGCTACACCTTC. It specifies CAWSVLYQGGYTF. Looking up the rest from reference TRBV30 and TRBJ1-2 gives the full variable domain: SQTIHQWPATLVQPVGSPLSLECTVEGTSNPNLYWYRQAAGRGLQLLFYSVGIGQISSEVPQNLSASRPQDRQFILSSKKLLLSDSGFYLCAWSVLYQGGYTFGSGTRLTVV.

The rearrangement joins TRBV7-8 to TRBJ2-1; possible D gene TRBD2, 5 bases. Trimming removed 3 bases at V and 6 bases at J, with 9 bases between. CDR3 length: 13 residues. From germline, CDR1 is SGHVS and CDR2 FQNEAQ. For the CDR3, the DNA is TGTGCCAGCAGCTTCCGGGGTTTCAATGAGCAGTTCTTC. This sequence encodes CASSFRGFNEQFF. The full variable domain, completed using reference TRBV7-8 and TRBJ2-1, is GAGVSQSPRYKVAKRGQDVALRCDPISGHVSLFWYQQALGQGPEFLTYFQNEAQLDKSGLPSDRFFAERPEGSVSTLKIQRTQQEDSAVYLCASSFRGFNEQFFGPGTRLTVL.

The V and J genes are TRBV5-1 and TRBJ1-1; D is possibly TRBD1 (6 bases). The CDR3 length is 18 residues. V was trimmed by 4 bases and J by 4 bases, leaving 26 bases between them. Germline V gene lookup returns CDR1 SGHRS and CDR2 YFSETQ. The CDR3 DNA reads TGCGCCAGCAGCCGACTTCAACGGGGGGCAGGAGGAAGCACTGAAGCTTTCTTT. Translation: CASSRLQRGAGGSTEAFF.